This is a list of T cell receptor beta chains from one sample in a study of shared clonotypes between healthy human individuals. Generated by immunoSEQ multiplex PCR, the TCRdb table keeps only in-frame clones and is missing some. The sample includes nearly 2 million clones, roughly 94% seen only once; the top ten take 1.2%. The material sequenced was naive CD8+ T cells sorted from blood. Receptors originate from a man aged 18 to 30 in good health. Both conserved end residues are part of each CDR3. Fields, in order: J gene, CDR3 length, clone size, V gene, D gene, CDR3 DNA, CDR3 protein. The D gene is left open where the match is weak. Clone size is not always given. Where it is, it says once, few, many or a class for expanded clones.

j_call: TRBJ2-5
cdr3_length: 13
clone_size: -
v_call: TRBV12-5
d_call: -
cdr3_nt: TGTGCTAGTGGTTTGGGGCCCCTCGAGACCCAGTACTTC
cdr3_aa: CASGLGPLETQYF

j_call: TRBJ1-1
cdr3_length: 15
clone_size: -
v_call: TRBV7-9
d_call: -
cdr3_nt: TGTGCCAGCAGCCAACTTTCGGGACGTGGCACTGAAGCTTTCTTT
cdr3_aa: CASSQLSGRGTEAFF

j_call: TRBJ1-2
cdr3_length: 15
clone_size: -
v_call: TRBV4-1
d_call: -
cdr3_nt: TGCGCCAGCAGCCCTAATGAACTGGAGGGCTATGGCTACACCTTC
cdr3_aa: CASSPNELEGYGYTF

j_call: TRBJ1-2
cdr3_length: 15
clone_size: -
v_call: TRBV7-9
d_call: -
cdr3_nt: TGTGCCAGCAGCTTAGCAATTAGGGGGGTCGATGGCTACACCTTC
cdr3_aa: CASSLAIRGVDGYTF

j_call: TRBJ1-2
cdr3_length: 14
clone_size: -
v_call: TRBV6-4
d_call: -
cdr3_nt: TGTGCCAGCAGTGACACCGGGGGAATTGATGGCTACACCTTC
cdr3_aa: CASSDTGGIDGYTF

j_call: TRBJ2-7
cdr3_length: 14
clone_size: once
v_call: TRBV5-5
d_call: -
cdr3_nt: TGTGCCAGCAGCTTGCTCGGACAAACCTACGAGCAGTACTTC
cdr3_aa: CASSLLGQTYEQYF

j_call: TRBJ1-5
cdr3_length: 13
clone_size: -
v_call: TRBV30
d_call: -
cdr3_nt: TGTGCCTGGAGTGTGGGAACGGGCCAGCCCCAGCATTTT
cdr3_aa: CAWSVGTGQPQHF

j_call: TRBJ2-4
cdr3_length: 13
clone_size: -
v_call: TRBV4-2
d_call: -
cdr3_nt: TGTGCCAGCAGCCAGGGGGGCGGGGACATTCAGTACTTC
cdr3_aa: CASSQGGGDIQYF

j_call: TRBJ2-7
cdr3_length: 13
clone_size: once
v_call: TRBV5-4
d_call: -
cdr3_nt: TGTGCCAGCAGCTTGGGACTTACCTACGAGCAGTACTTC
cdr3_aa: CASSLGLTYEQYF

j_call: TRBJ2-5
cdr3_length: 14
clone_size: -
v_call: TRBV7-9
d_call: -
cdr3_nt: TGTGCCAGCAGCTCATCCCTAGGGTGGGAGACCCAGTACTTC
cdr3_aa: CASSSSLGWETQYF

j_call: TRBJ2-7
cdr3_length: 13
clone_size: -
v_call: TRBV7-9
d_call: -
cdr3_nt: TGTGCCAGCAGCTACGGAGGGGCCTACGAGCAGTACTTC
cdr3_aa: CASSYGGAYEQYF

j_call: TRBJ2-7
cdr3_length: 13
clone_size: -
v_call: TRBV27
d_call: -
cdr3_nt: TGTGCCAGCAGTTTAAATCCTCCCTACGAGCAGTACTTC
cdr3_aa: CASSLNPPYEQYF

j_call: TRBJ2-1
cdr3_length: 18
clone_size: -
v_call: TRBV4-3
d_call: TRBD2
cdr3_nt: TGCGCCAGCAGCCAAGACGACTGGGAGCTAGCGGGATACAATGAGCAGTTCTTC
cdr3_aa: CASSQDDWELAGYNEQFF

j_call: TRBJ2-7
cdr3_length: 14
clone_size: -
v_call: TRBV5-4
d_call: TRBD2
cdr3_nt: TGTGCCAGCAGTACGGGAGCGGGAGGGGTCGAGCAGTACTTC
cdr3_aa: CASSTGAGGVEQYF

j_call: TRBJ2-1
cdr3_length: 14
clone_size: -
v_call: TRBV19
d_call: TRBD2
cdr3_nt: TGTGCCAGTAGTGGTCTAGCGGGTTACAATGAGCAGTTCTTC
cdr3_aa: CASSGLAGYNEQFF

j_call: TRBJ2-1
cdr3_length: 15
clone_size: -
v_call: TRBV9
d_call: TRBD2
cdr3_nt: TGTGCCAGCAGCGTATTAGCGGGAACCTACAATGAGCAGTTCTTC
cdr3_aa: CASSVLAGTYNEQFF

j_call: TRBJ2-7
cdr3_length: 14
clone_size: -
v_call: TRBV11-2
d_call: -
cdr3_nt: TGTGCCAGCAGCTTGTGGGGCTCAGACTACGAGCAGTACTTC
cdr3_aa: CASSLWGSDYEQYF

j_call: TRBJ2-5
cdr3_length: 14
clone_size: -
v_call: TRBV4-1
d_call: -
cdr3_nt: TGCGCCAGCAGCCAAATAGGGCCACAAGAGACCCAGTACTTC
cdr3_aa: CASSQIGPQETQYF

j_call: TRBJ1-6
cdr3_length: 13
clone_size: -
v_call: TRBV9
d_call: -
cdr3_nt: TGTGCCAGCAGCGCGGAGGGCAAGTCACCCCTCCACTTT
cdr3_aa: CASSAEGKSPLHF

j_call: TRBJ2-3
cdr3_length: 15
clone_size: -
v_call: TRBV10-3
d_call: -
cdr3_nt: TGTGCCATCAGTGACCCGGACTCGCTAACGGATACGCAGTATTTT
cdr3_aa: CAISDPDSLTDTQYF

j_call: TRBJ2-7
cdr3_length: 15
clone_size: -
v_call: TRBV7-2
d_call: -
cdr3_nt: TGTGCCAGCAGCTTAGCGTCGGACACCCCCTACGAGCAGTACTTC
cdr3_aa: CASSLASDTPYEQYF

j_call: TRBJ2-7
cdr3_length: 11
clone_size: -
v_call: TRBV27
d_call: -
cdr3_nt: TGTGCCAGCAGTACTGGTTACGAGCAGTACTTC
cdr3_aa: CASSTGYEQYF

j_call: TRBJ2-2
cdr3_length: 14
clone_size: -
v_call: TRBV7-6
d_call: TRBD1
cdr3_nt: TGTGCCAGCAGCTTAGCTACAGGGGCCGGGGAGCTGTTTTTT
cdr3_aa: CASSLATGAGELFF

j_call: TRBJ2-7
cdr3_length: 13
clone_size: -
v_call: TRBV7-6
d_call: -
cdr3_nt: TGTGCCAGCAGCCTACAGGAATCCTACGAGCAGTACTTC
cdr3_aa: CASSLQESYEQYF

j_call: TRBJ2-3
cdr3_length: 14
clone_size: -
v_call: TRBV28
d_call: -
cdr3_nt: TGTGCCAGCAGTTTCTCAGGTTCCACAGATACGCAGTATTTT
cdr3_aa: CASSFSGSTDTQYF

j_call: TRBJ1-6
cdr3_length: 17
clone_size: -
v_call: TRBV5-1
d_call: -
cdr3_nt: TGCGCCAGCAGCCTGGGCGAAACAGGGATCTATAATTCACCCCTCCACTTT
cdr3_aa: CASSLGETGIYNSPLHF

j_call: TRBJ2-7
cdr3_length: 14
clone_size: -
v_call: TRBV7-8
d_call: TRBD1
cdr3_nt: TGTGCCAGCAGCCCGGGACAGGGTACCTACGAGCAGTACTTC
cdr3_aa: CASSPGQGTYEQYF

j_call: TRBJ2-7
cdr3_length: 13
clone_size: -
v_call: TRBV29-1
d_call: -
cdr3_nt: TGCAGCCCCGATCCGGGCCTAGGGTACGAGCAGTACTTC
cdr3_aa: CSPDPGLGYEQYF

j_call: TRBJ2-5
cdr3_length: 13
clone_size: -
v_call: TRBV28
d_call: -
cdr3_nt: TGTGCCAGCAGCCCGGGACCCCAAGAGACCCAGTACTTC
cdr3_aa: CASSPGPQETQYF

j_call: TRBJ1-1
cdr3_length: 14
clone_size: -
v_call: TRBV13
d_call: -
cdr3_nt: TGTGCCAGCAGCTTAGGCCATGAGAACACTGAAGCTTTCTTT
cdr3_aa: CASSLGHENTEAFF

j_call: TRBJ2-3
cdr3_length: 16
clone_size: -
v_call: TRBV9
d_call: TRBD1
cdr3_nt: TGTGCCAGCAGCCCCAGACAGGGCTGGGACACAGATACGCAGTATTTT
cdr3_aa: CASSPRQGWDTDTQYF

j_call: TRBJ1-6
cdr3_length: 14
clone_size: -
v_call: TRBV19
d_call: -
cdr3_nt: TGTGCCAGTAGTATGGACTATGGCGTAACACCCCTCCACTTT
cdr3_aa: CASSMDYGVTPLHF

j_call: TRBJ2-1
cdr3_length: 15
clone_size: -
v_call: TRBV9
d_call: TRBD2
cdr3_nt: TGTGCCAGCAGCCCCTTCTCTAGCGGCTACAATGAGCAGTTCTTC
cdr3_aa: CASSPFSSGYNEQFF

j_call: TRBJ2-7
cdr3_length: 14
clone_size: -
v_call: TRBV23-1
d_call: TRBD1
cdr3_nt: TGCGCCAGCATGCCGGGACAGGACCCCTACGAGCAGTACTTC
cdr3_aa: CASMPGQDPYEQYF

j_call: TRBJ1-2
cdr3_length: 14
clone_size: -
v_call: TRBV6-5
d_call: TRBD1
cdr3_nt: TGTGCCAGCAGTTACGCGGACAGGATCTATGGCTACACCTTC
cdr3_aa: CASSYADRIYGYTF

j_call: TRBJ1-6
cdr3_length: 14
clone_size: -
v_call: TRBV9
d_call: -
cdr3_nt: TGTGCCAGCAGCGTGGGGGTCTATAATTCACCCCTCCACTTT
cdr3_aa: CASSVGVYNSPLHF

j_call: TRBJ2-5
cdr3_length: 13
clone_size: once
v_call: TRBV27
d_call: -
cdr3_nt: TGTGCCAGCAGCAAGGGACTCGGAGAGACCCAGTACTTC
cdr3_aa: CASSKGLGETQYF

j_call: TRBJ2-1
cdr3_length: 15
clone_size: -
v_call: TRBV9
d_call: -
cdr3_nt: TGTGCCAGCAGCGTAGACTCCAGCTCCTACAATGAGCAGTTCTTC
cdr3_aa: CASSVDSSSYNEQFF

j_call: TRBJ2-7
cdr3_length: 16
clone_size: -
v_call: TRBV5-1
d_call: -
cdr3_nt: TGCGCCAGCAGGATGCGGTGGGGGGCATTGGACTACGAGCAGTACTTC
cdr3_aa: CASRMRWGALDYEQYF

j_call: TRBJ2-3
cdr3_length: 16
clone_size: -
v_call: TRBV7-9
d_call: TRBD2
cdr3_nt: TGTGCCAGCAGCTCGAATGGACTAGCCCAGGCAGATACGCAGTATTTT
cdr3_aa: CASSSNGLAQADTQYF